This T cell receptor beta chain was observed in a study of T cells in Graves' hyperthyroidism and ophthalmopathy. The CDR3 regions of TCR beta were amplified from RNA transcripts. Using the HTBI primer set, a first-round RT-PCR was run on the TCR CDR3. Each CDR3 protein gets one entry after TCRdb re-called the multiplex PCR reads with MiXCR. The table has a few hundred thousand distinct CDR3 sequences, more than 14% seen once. This clonotype showed up many times. The CDR3 consists of 14 residues. The trim removed 5 bases at V and 8 bases at J, leaving 5 bases unmatched. In germline, CDR1 is SGHTA, CDR2 FQGTGA.

The source material was blood. The V and J genes are TRBV7-3 and TRBJ2-4, with 11 positions matching TRBD1. The sequence was collected from a woman aged 30 to 39 with Graves' ophthalmopathy. The CDR3 reads CASSPGQGADIQYF. The CDR3 DNA sequence: TGTGCCAGCAGCCCTGGACAGGGGGCGGACATTCAGTACTTC.